The 25 T cell receptor beta chains listed next were all sequenced from one sample in a study of regulatory T cells in long-lasting Graves disease. Combining iRepertoire HTBI primers with Arm-PCR of CDR3 regions, the authors built TCR beta libraries. TCRdb independently ran MiXCR on the multiplex PCR reads; one entry per CDR3 protein. The sample lists about 560,000 distinct CDR3 sequences, more than 15% occurring once. Noted time point: newly diagnosed GD, antithyroid drugs for less than 3 months. RNA extracted from PBMCs served as the sequencing template. This sample was shared with a second study, whose subject was T cells in Graves' hyperthyroidism and ophthalmopathy.

Sequencing was performed on peripheral blood mononuclear cells (PBMCs), taken at new diagnosis, from a patient treated with antithyroid drugs. The source is a man between 18 and 29 years old with Graves disease.

In its sample, this clonotype was seen many times. The V gene is TRBV30, the J gene TRBJ1-4; D unresolved. The length of the CDR3 is 13 residues. The germline CDR1 and CDR2 sequences are GTSNPN and SVGIG (reference sequence). The V gene lost 0 bases and the J gene lost 7 bases, with 9 bases spanning the gap. The CDR3 is CAWSVRPGEKLFF. DNA for the CDR3: TGTGCCTGGAGTGTACGACCTGGTGAAAAACTGTTTTTT.

Regarding this clonotype: A much larger clonotype is one base distant, so this may be a read error. The V gene is TRBV12-3 or TRBV12-4, the J gene TRBJ2-1; D gene unclear. V lost 6 bases and J 10 bases, leaving 13 bases between the germline ends. The CDR3 consists of 12 residues. The CDR3 nucleotides read TGTGCCAGCAGCCGCCCGGGCATGGAGCAGTTCTTC. Protein: CASSRPGMEQFF.

This clonotype showed up just a few times. V and J are TRBV11-2 and TRBJ2-3, with D perhaps TRBD1 or TRBD2 (5 bases each). V dropped 0 bases and J dropped 6 bases, with 13 bases sitting between them. This CDR3 contains 15 residues. CDR1 is SGHAT and CDR2 is FQNNGV in the germline V gene. The CDR3 coding sequence is TGTGCCAGCAGCTTAGATCCGGGGCAGGCGGATACGCAGTATTTT. Its protein product is CASSLDPGQADTQYF.

This clonotype was detected ten times or more. This sequence joins TRBV20-1 and TRBJ2-1; TRBD2 matches 8 bases. This CDR3 has 15 residues. Per germline, CDR1 DFQATT and CDR2 SNEGSKA (reference sequence). V lost 3 bases and J lost 2; bases outside the gene matches: 6. CDR3 sequence: CSASTSGGTYNEQFF. For the CDR3, the DNA is TGCAGTGCTAGTACTAGCGGCGGCACCTACAATGAGCAGTTCTTC.

This clonotype was counted ten times or more. The J gene is TRBJ2-5, the V gene TRBV20-1; D tentatively fits TRBD1 or TRBD2 (5 bases each). V lost 4 bases, J lost 5 bases, and 14 bases lay in between. CDR1 is DFQATT and CDR2 is SNEGSKA in the germline V gene (reference sequence). The CDR3 is 13 amino acids. CDR3 DNA: TGCAGTGCTACGTCTGGGGGTGGGGAGACCCAGTACTTC. Amino acid sequence: CSATSGGGETQYF.

The chain employs TRBV6-2 or TRBV6-3 and TRBJ1-3, with D unresolved. The CDR3 spans 12 residues. Per the germline V gene, CDR1 is MNHEY and CDR2 is SVGEGT. Deletions cut 9 bases from V and 8 bases from J, with 14 bases between. The CDR3 loop reads CASAGEVDTIYF. The CDR3, as DNA: TGTGCCAGTGCGGGAGAAGTGGACACCATATATTTT.

This clonotype occurred many times. The genes are TRBV27 and TRBJ2-1, with D perhaps TRBD1 (7 bases). The CDR3 length is 16 residues. Trimming removed 5 bases at V and 3 bases at J, with 17 bases between. Looked up from germline, CDR1 is MNHEY and CDR2 is SMNVEV (reference sequence). The CDR3 DNA is TGTGCCAGCAGTCGCGGGACAGACTTTCTCTACAATGAGCAGTTCTTC. The encoded protein is CASSRGTDFLYNEQFF.

Ten or more counts support this clonotype. This CDR3 reads CASSEPDRVSDTIYF. CDR3 DNA: TGTGCCAGCAGTGAACCCGACAGGGTGTCGGACACCATATATTTT. This chain links TRBV2 with TRBJ1-3; 7 bases are shared with TRBD1. The CDR3 consists of 15 residues. V gave up 2 bases and J gave up 8 bases; unmatched junction bases: 9. CDR1 is SNHLY and CDR2 is FYNNEI in the germline V gene.

The V and J genes are TRBV7-9 and TRBJ2-6, with 7 positions matching TRBD2. With 6 bases clipped from V and 8 bases from J, the junction kept 13 bases outside the gene matches. Germline CDR1 is SEHNR and CDR2 is FQNEAQ (reference sequence). The CDR3 runs 16 residues. CDR3 in amino acids: CASRGGDGTGTNVLTF. CDR3 nucleotides: TGTGCCAGCAGGGGGGGGGACGGTACCGGGACCAACGTCCTGACTTTC.

This clonotype was counted at least ten times. One end of the junction varies from germline; a read error may be responsible. V gene TRBV28 combines with J gene TRBJ2-1; perhaps D is TRBD1 or TRBD2 (6 bases each). Germline lookup yields CDR1 MDHEN and CDR2 SYDVKM. This CDR3 is 13 amino acids long. In nucleotides, the CDR3 is TGTGCCAGCAGTTATCCCCCTGCCGGGGGCGCGATCTTC. Translation: CASSYPPAGGAIF.

Comment on this clonotype: A read error may explain this, as a much larger clone is one base away. The V and J genes are TRBV20-1 and TRBJ2-5; 13 bases are shared with TRBD2. The DNA end is a closer match to TRBJ2-1, so the J assignment may be wrong. Germline V CDR1 and CDR2: DFQATT, SNEGSKA (reference sequence). This CDR3 contains 15 residues. For the CDR3, the DNA is TGCAGTGCTAGTTCGGGGACTAGCGGGGCCGATGAGCAGTTCTTC. It specifies CSASSGTSGADEQFF.

The V gene is TRBV4-1, the J gene TRBJ1-3; D gene unclear. The V end was cut by 2 bases, the J end by 2 bases, with 13 bases between. The CDR3 is 16 residues long. The germline CDR1 and CDR2 sequences are MGHRA and YSYEKL. CDR3 in amino acids: CASSQPEDDPGNTIYF. DNA of the CDR3: TGCGCCAGCAGCCAACCTGAGGACGACCCTGGAAACACCATATATTTT.

This chain uses TRBV29-1 with TRBJ2-5; either TRBD1 or TRBD2 may supply D (6 bases each). V dropped 2 bases and J dropped 5 bases, with 15 bases sitting between them. Germline V CDR1 and CDR2: SQVTM, ANQGSEA. This CDR3 has 14 amino acids. The CDR3 is CSVERGRGVETQYF. As DNA, the CDR3 is TGCAGCGTTGAAAGGGGTAGGGGGGTCGAGACCCAGTACTTC.

This clonotype was counted ten times or more. The chain links TRBV3-1 to TRBJ1-2; D gene uncertain. V gave up 0 bases and J gave up 10 bases, with 9 bases separating them. The CDR3 is made up of 12 amino acids. CDR1 is LGHDT, CDR2 YNNKEL, per germline (reference sequence). CDR3 sequence reads: CASSQDLSDYTF. The CDR3 region has the DNA TGTGCCAGCAGCCAAGATTTGTCAGACTACACCTTC.

This clonotype appeared a few times. The CDR3 spells CSVGTGGNTGELFF. The CDR3 DNA reads as TGCAGCGTTGGGACAGGGGGGAACACCGGGGAGCTGTTTTTT. The chain uses TRBV20-1 and TRBJ2-2; TRBD1 matches at 11 bases. CDR1 is DFQATT and CDR2 is SNEGSKA in the germline V gene (reference sequence). This CDR3 contains 14 residues.

V is TRBV10-2 and J is TRBJ2-7, with D perhaps TRBD1 (6 bases). Germline CDR1 WSHSY, CDR2 SAAADI. The CDR3 has 14 amino acids. V was pared by 7 bases and J by 4 bases, with 17 bases between. The CDR3 DNA reads as TGCGCCAGCAAAGCGGACAGCGAAATTTACGAGCAGTACTTC. Its translation: CASKADSEIYEQYF.

The rearrangement joins TRBV7-8 to TRBJ1-2; perhaps TRBD1 as D (6 bases). There are 19 residues in the CDR3. V was cut by 2 bases and J by 2 bases, with 24 bases left in between. Per the germline V gene, CDR1 is SGHVS and CDR2 is FQNEAQ. This CDR3 reads CASSLPLEGGGGLNYGYTF. The CDR3 DNA is TGTGCCAGCAGCTTACCCCTGGAGGGGGGCGGGGGATTAAACTATGGCTACACCTTC.

This chain joins TRBV28 and TRBJ1-5, with a tentative D call TRBD1 (5 bases). This CDR3 has 14 amino acids. The V gene's germline CDR1 is MDHEN and CDR2 SYDVKM. V was shortened by 6 bases and J by 3 bases, with 12 bases between the two germline ends. The CDR3 sequence: CASRWGRSNQPQHF. CDR3 nucleotides: TGTGCCAGCAGATGGGGGAGGTCCAATCAGCCCCAGCATTTT.

The sample holds many counts of this clonotype. V and J are TRBV10-3 and TRBJ2-2, with D maybe TRBD1 (5 bases). V shed 3 bases and J shed 4 bases, with 9 bases lying between them. This CDR3 has 14 residues. Germline V gene lookup returns CDR1 ENHRY and CDR2 SYGVKD. The CDR3 sequence is CAISEYQGTGELFF. For the CDR3, the DNA is TGTGCCATCAGTGAATACCAGGGCACCGGGGAGCTGTTTTTT.

In this sample, this clonotype turned up many times. J is TRBJ2-1 and V is TRBV28; perhaps TRBD1 as D (6 bases). Trimming removed 5 bases at V and 4 bases at J, with 15 bases between. From germline, CDR1 is MDHEN and CDR2 SYDVKM. This CDR3 comprises 15 residues. The CDR3 reads CASSGAGAGYNEQFF. The CDR3 DNA follows: TGTGCCAGCAGTGGGGCAGGGGCCGGGTACAATGAGCAGTTCTTC.

The V gene is TRBV12-3 or TRBV12-4, the J gene TRBJ1-3; D call uncertain. CDR3 length: 15 amino acids. Trimming cost V 2 bases and J 0 bases, with 8 bases left between them. The CDR3 DNA reads TGTGCCAGCAGTTTAAAAGGGAGCTCTGGAAACACCATATATTTT. Its protein product is CASSLKGSSGNTIYF.

In this sample, this clonotype turned up many times. The gene calls are TRBV11-2 and TRBJ2-5; D call uncertain. With 3 bases removed from V and 5 bases from J, the gap between germline ends came to 10 bases. CDR1 and CDR2 from the germline V gene are SGHAT and FQNNGV. The CDR3 runs to 13 residues. CDR3 protein: CASSLPGQETQYF. The CDR3 nucleotides are TGTGCCAGCAGCTTGCCGGGCCAGGAGACCCAGTACTTC. Based on the CDR3 plus reference TRBV11-2 and TRBJ2-5, the full variable domain is EAGVAQSPRYKIIEKRQSVAFWCNPISGHATLYWYQQILGQGPKLLIQFQNNGVVDDSQLPKDRFSAERLKGVDSTLKIQPAKLEDSAVYLCASSLPGQETQYFGPGTRLLVL.

V is TRBV20-1 and J is TRBJ1-2; tentative D call: TRBD1 (6 bases). This CDR3 contains 13 residues. V lost 2 bases, J lost 4 bases, and 11 bases lay in between. CDR1 and CDR2 (germline): DFQATT, SNEGSKA (reference sequence). CDR3 nucleotide sequence: TGCAGTGCTAGACTGGACAGCTCCTATGGCTACACCTTC. Translation: CSARLDSSYGYTF.

This clonotype was seen many times. The rearrangement uses TRBV28 and TRBJ2-1, with TRBD2 matching over 13 bases. The CDR3 is made up of 16 amino acids. Germline-derived CDR1 and CDR2 are MDHEN and SYDVKM. V gave up 6 bases and J gave up 8 bases; unmatched junction bases: 10. Here the CDR3 DNA reads TGTGCCAGCAGCAAAACCGGACTAGCGGGAGTCCATGAGCAGTTCTTC. Amino acids: CASSKTGLAGVHEQFF. The full variable domain, its missing parts supplied by reference TRBV28 and TRBJ2-1, is DVKVTQSSRYLVKRTGEKVFLECVQDMDHENMFWYRQDPGLGLRLIYFSYDVKMKEKGDIPEGYSVSREKKERFSLILESASTNQTSMYLCASSKTGLAGVHEQFFGPGTRLTVL.

This clonotype came up many times. The V gene is TRBV12-3 or TRBV12-4, the J gene TRBJ2-7; a weak D match, TRBD1 (8 bases). The CDR3 is 15 amino acids. V lost 3 bases and J lost 2, with 14 bases in between. The DNA for the CDR3 is TGTGCCAGCAGTTTGAGCGGGACAGGTGCCTACGAGCAGTACTTC. Its translation: CASSLSGTGAYEQYF.